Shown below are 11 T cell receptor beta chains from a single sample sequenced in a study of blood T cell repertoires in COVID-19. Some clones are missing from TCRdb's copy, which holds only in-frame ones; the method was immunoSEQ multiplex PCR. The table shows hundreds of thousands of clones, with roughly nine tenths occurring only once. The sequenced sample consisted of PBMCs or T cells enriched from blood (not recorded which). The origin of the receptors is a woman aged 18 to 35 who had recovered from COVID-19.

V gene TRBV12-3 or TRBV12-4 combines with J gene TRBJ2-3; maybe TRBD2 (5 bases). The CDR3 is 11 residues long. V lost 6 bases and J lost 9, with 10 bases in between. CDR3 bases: TGTGCCAGCAGGGCACTAGGAACGCAGTATTTT. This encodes CASRALGTQYF.

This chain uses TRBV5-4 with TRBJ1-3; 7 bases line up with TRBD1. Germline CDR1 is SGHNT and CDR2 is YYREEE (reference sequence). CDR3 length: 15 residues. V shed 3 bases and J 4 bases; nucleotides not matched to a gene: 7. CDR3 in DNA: TGTGCCAGCAGCTCTGAGGGGGCGCGGGGAAACACCATATATTTT. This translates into CASSSEGARGNTIYF.

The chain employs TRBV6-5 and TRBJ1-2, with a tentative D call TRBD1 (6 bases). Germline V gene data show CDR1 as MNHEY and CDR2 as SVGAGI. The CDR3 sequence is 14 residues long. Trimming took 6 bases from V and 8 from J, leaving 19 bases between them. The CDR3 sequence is CASSPQQGSQGYTF. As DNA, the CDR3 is TGTGCCAGCAGCCCCCAACAGGGAAGTCAAGGCTACACCTTC.

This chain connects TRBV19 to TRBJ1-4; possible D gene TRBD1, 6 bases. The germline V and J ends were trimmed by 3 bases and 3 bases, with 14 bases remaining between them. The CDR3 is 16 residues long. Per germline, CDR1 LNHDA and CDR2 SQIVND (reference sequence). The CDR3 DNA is TGTGCCAGTAGTATGGGGGGGGCGACGGCTAATGAAAAACTGTTTTTT. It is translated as CASSMGGATANEKLFF.

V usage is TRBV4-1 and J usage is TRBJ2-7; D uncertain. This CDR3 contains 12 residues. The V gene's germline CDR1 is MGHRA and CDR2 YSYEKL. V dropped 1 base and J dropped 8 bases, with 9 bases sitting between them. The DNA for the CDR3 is TGCGCCAGCAGCCAAGTAAGGAGTCAGCAGTACTTC. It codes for CASSQVRSQQYF.

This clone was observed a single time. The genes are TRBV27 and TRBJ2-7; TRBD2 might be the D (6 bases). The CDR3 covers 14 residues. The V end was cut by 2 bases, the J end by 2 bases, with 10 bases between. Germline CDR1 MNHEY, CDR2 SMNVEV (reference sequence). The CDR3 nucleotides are TGTGCCAGCAGTTTACGCGGGGAAGCCTACGAGCAGTACTTC. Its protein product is CASSLRGEAYEQYF.

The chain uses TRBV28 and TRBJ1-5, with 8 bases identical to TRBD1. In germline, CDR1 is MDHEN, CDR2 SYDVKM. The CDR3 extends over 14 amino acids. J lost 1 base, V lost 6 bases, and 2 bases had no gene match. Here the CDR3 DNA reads TGTGCCAGCAGAGGGACAGGAAGCAATCAGCCCCAGCATTTT. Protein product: CASRGTGSNQPQHF.

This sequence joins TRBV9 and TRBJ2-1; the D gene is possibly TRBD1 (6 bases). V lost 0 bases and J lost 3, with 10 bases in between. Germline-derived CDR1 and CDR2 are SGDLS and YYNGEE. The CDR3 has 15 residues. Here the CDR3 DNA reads TGTGCCAGCAGCGTAGAGGGGGTGGGCTACAATGAGCAGTTCTTC. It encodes CASSVEGVGYNEQFF. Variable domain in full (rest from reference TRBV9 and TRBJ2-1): DSGVTQTPKHLITATGQRVTLRCSPRSGDLSVYWYQQSLDQGLQFLIQYYNGEERAKGNILERFSAQQFPDLHSELNLSSLELGDSALYFCASSVEGVGYNEQFFGPGTRLTVL.

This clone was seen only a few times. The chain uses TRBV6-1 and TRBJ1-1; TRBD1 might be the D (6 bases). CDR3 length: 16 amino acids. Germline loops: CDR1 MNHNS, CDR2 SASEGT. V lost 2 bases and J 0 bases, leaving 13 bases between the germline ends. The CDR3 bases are TGTGCCAGCAGTGAATCACCGCAGGGGATGAACACTGAAGCTTTCTTT. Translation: CASSESPQGMNTEAFF.

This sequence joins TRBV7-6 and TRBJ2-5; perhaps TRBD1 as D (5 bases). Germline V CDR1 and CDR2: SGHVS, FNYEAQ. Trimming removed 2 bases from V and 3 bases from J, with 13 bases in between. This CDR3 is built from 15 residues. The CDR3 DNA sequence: TGTGCCAGCAGCTTAAGACCCTCAGGGAAAGAGACCCAGTACTTC. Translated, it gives CASSLRPSGKETQYF.

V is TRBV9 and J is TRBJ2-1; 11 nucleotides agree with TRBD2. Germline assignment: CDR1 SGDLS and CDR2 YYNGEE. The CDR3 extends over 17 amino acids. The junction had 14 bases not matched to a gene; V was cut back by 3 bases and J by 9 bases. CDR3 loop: CASSGSLAGGPLGEQFF. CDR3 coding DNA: TGTGCCAGCAGCGGCTCTCTAGCGGGGGGCCCCTTAGGTGAGCAGTTCTTC.